This TCR beta chain was captured in a study of T cell repertoires in cytomegalovirus infection. At the level of the study: Carrying CMV and the relevant HLA type showed in public TCR beta signatures. Findings and limits, study-wide: Across the ex vivo response, the dominant clonotypes were HLA-C-restricted CMV-specific TCR beta clonotypes. Individuals carrying CMV plus the relevant HLA were identified by cumulative frequency of public TCR beta families.

TCRdb re-called the reads with MiXCR, one entry per CDR3 protein. Of about 190,000 distinct CDR3 sequences in the sample, 8.5% to 10% are singletons; the top ten hold about 4.6%. Germline V lookup: CDR1 SGHTA, CDR2 FQGNSA. The V gene lost 7 bases and the J gene lost 1 base, with 13 bases spanning the gap. The CDR3 extends over 14 amino acids. This clonotype showed up many times. The antigen is undetermined. V gene TRBV7-2 combines with J gene TRBJ1-1; D uncertain. The sequenced sample was PBMCs. The source is a human donor in good health (CMV status not recorded). Some clones in this sample may be carry-over from other donors' samples. CDR3 amino acids: CASTPTQTNTEAFF. In nucleotides, the CDR3 is TGTGCCAGCACCCCGACCCAGACGAACACTGAAGCTTTCTTT.